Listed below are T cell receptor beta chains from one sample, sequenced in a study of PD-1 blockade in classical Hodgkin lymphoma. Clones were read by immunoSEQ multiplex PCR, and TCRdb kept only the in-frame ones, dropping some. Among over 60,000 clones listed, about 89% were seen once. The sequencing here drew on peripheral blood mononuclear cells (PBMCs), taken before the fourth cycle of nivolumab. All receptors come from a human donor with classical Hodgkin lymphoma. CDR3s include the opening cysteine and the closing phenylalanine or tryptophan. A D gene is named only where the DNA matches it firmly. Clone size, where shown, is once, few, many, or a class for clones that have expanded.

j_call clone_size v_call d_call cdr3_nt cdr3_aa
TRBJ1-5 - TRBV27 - TGTGCCAGCAGCCCAAGGGGTTCCAATCAGCCCCAGCATTTT CASSPRGSNQPQHF
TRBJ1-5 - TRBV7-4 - TGTGCCAGCAGCTCAGAACAGCCCCAGCATTTT CASSSEQPQHF
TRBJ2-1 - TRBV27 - TGTGCCAGCAGTACTTTCTTGCGGGGGCCTTACAATGAGCAGTTCTTC CASSTFLRGPYNEQFF
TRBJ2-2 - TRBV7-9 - TGTGCCAGCAGCTTAGCGGTATTTCACGGGGAGCTGTTTTTT CASSLAVFHGELFF
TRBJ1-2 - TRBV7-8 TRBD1 TGTGCCAGCAGGTTCCAGGGGGGTGGTGGCTACACCTTC CASRFQGGGGYTF
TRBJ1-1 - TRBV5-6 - TGTGCCAGCAGCTTGGCCGACTCCTTTCGCGAAGCTTTCTTT CASSLADSFREAFF
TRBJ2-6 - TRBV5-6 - TGTGCCAGCAGCTTGCGAGAGAGCTCTGGGGCCAACGTCCTGACTTTC CASSLRESSGANVLTF
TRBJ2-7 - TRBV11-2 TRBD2 TGTGCCAGCAGCTTAGACCGAAGCGGGGGTTTCTACGAGCAGTACTTC CASSLDRSGGFYEQYF
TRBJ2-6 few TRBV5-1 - TGCGCCAGCAGGGTCGGGGACTCTGGGGCCAACGTCCTGACTTTC CASRVGDSGANVLTF
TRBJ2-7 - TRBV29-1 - TGCAGCGTTGCACAGACGAACTACGAGCAGTACTTC CSVAQTNYEQYF
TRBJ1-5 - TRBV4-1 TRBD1 TGCGCCAGCAGCCAAGGGACAGGGTGGGATCAGCCCCAGCATTTT CASSQGTGWDQPQHF
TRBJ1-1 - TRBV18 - TGTGCCAGCTCACCACCCTCGAAGAGGGATCCTGAAGCTTTCTTT CASSPPSKRDPEAFF
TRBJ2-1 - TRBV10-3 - TGTGCCACAGTCCCGGGACCCCATGGAGATGAGCAGTTCTTC CATVPGPHGDEQFF
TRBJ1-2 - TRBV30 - TGTGCCTGGAGTGTCTTACGCCGGACAGTACCTATTAACTATGGCTACACCTTC CAWSVLRRTVPINYGYTF
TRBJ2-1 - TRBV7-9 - TGTGCCAGCAGCTTAAGGGGGGTGACCGACTCCTACAATGAGCAGTTCTTC CASSLRGVTDSYNEQFF
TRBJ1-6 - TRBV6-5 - TGTGCCAGCAGTTACTCGGCACTGAACTATAATTCACCCCTCCACTTT CASSYSALNYNSPLHF
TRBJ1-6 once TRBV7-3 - TGTGCCAGCAGCCTTCGACAGGCTAATTCACCCCTCCACTTT CASSLRQANSPLHF
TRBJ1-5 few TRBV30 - TGTGCCTGGATAACTCCTACAGGAGCCCCCCAGCATTTT CAWITPTGAPQHF
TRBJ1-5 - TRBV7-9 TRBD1 TGTGCCAGCAGCCGGGGACAGGGGACCTTTCGCAATCAGCCCCAGCATTTT CASSRGQGTFRNQPQHF
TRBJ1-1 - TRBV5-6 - TGTGCCAGCAGCTTGGCCTGGCAAACTAACACTGAAGCTTTCTTT CASSLAWQTNTEAFF
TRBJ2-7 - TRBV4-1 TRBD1 TGCGCCAGCAGCCAAGTACAGGGGACGCCTTCCTACGAGCAGTACTTC CASSQVQGTPSYEQYF
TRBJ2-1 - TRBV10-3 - TGTGCCACCTTTGGGGCCTACAATGAGCAGTTCTTC CATFGAYNEQFF
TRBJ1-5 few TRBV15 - TGTGCCACCAGCACAACTGGGGTTCAGCCCCAGCATTTT CATSTTGVQPQHF
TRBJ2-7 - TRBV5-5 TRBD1 TGTGCCAGCAGCTTGGACGGACAGGTACCTGGCGAGCAGTACTTC CASSLDGQVPGEQYF
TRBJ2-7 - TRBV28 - TGTGCCAGCAGACGTCGCCAGGTTGGAGGTCCGGGGAACGAGCAGTACTTC CASRRRQVGGPGNEQYF
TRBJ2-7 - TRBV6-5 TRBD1 TGTGCCAGCAGTCTGACAGGGGCCTACGAGCAGTACTTC CASSLTGAYEQYF
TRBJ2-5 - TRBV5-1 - TGCGCCAGCAGCTTAGGGGATACGTCCCAAGAGACCCAGTACTTC CASSLGDTSQETQYF
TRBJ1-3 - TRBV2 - TGTGCCAGCGCCACTTCTCACGTTGGAGGATCGGGTGGAAACACCATATATTTT CASATSHVGGSGGNTIYF
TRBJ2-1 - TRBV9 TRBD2 TGTGCCAGCAGCCGTGGGACTAGCGGTAGCTCCTACAATGAGCAGTTCTTC CASSRGTSGSSYNEQFF